The clone carrying this T cell receptor beta chain came up many times. The PBMCs were sourced from fresh peripheral blood (about 9.6 ml). The sample belongs to a study of T cells in Graves' hyperthyroidism and ophthalmopathy. Germline V lookup: CDR1 LGHDT, CDR2 YNNKEL (reference sequence). The CDR3 length is 11 residues. The ends lost 7 bases at V and 13 bases at J; junction bases unmatched: 9. RNA transcripts gave rise to amplified TCR beta CDR3 regions. The primer set for the first-round RT-PCR of the TCR CDR3 was HTBI. One entry per CDR3 protein results from TCRdb running MiXCR on the multiplex PCR reads. The sample has 600,000 or so distinct CDR3 sequences, approximately 14% seen once.

Sequencing input: blood. The origin of this receptor is a woman between 18 and 29 years old with Graves' ophthalmopathy. V usage is TRBV3-1 and J usage is TRBJ2-5; TRBD1 matches 7 bases. This CDR3 reads CASNYMTGWYF. The CDR3 region has the DNA TGTGCCAGCAACTACATGACAGGGTGGTACTTC.